Below are 10 T cell receptor beta chains sequenced from a single sample in a study of blood T cell repertoires in COVID-19. Assay: immunoSEQ multiplex PCR; the TCRdb copy retains only in-frame clones and omits some. Altogether fewer than 200,000 clones are present, around four fifths being singletons, with the ten largest covering about 8.3%. The material sequenced was peripheral blood. All receptors come from a woman between 65 and 79 years old with COVID-19, enrolled during active disease.

The chain has TRBV5-4 and TRBJ1-4; the D gene is possibly TRBD1 (5 bases). CDR3 length: 14 residues. V lost 3 bases, J lost 8 bases, and 14 bases lay in between. Germline V gene data show CDR1 as SGHNT and CDR2 as YYREEE (reference sequence). CDR3: CASSSGTAGEKLFF. CDR3 in DNA: TGTGCCAGCAGCTCTGGGACTGCGGGAGAAAAACTGTTTTTT.

The rearrangement links TRBV18 to TRBJ1-1; unclear D gene. The CDR3 extends over 14 amino acids. Trimming shortened V by 2 bases and J by 3 bases, and 10 bases separated the two germline ends. Germline values: CDR1 KGHSH, CDR2 LQKENI. CDR3 coding DNA: TGTGCCAGCTCACCAAAGTCCGGGGACACTGAAGCTTTCTTT. Protein sequence: CASSPKSGDTEAFF.

DNA of the CDR3: TGTGCCACGCGGAGAGGGGGCCAAGAGACCCAGTACTTC. Its protein is CATRRGGQETQYF. J is TRBJ2-5 and V is TRBV2; weak D call: TRBD1 (6 bases). This CDR3 region has 13 residues. Germline values: CDR1 SNHLY, CDR2 FYNNEI. The V and J ends lost 10 bases and 1 base respectively, with 13 bases between them.

This sequence joins TRBV7-2 and TRBJ2-2; 8 bases line up with TRBD2. Per germline, CDR1 SGHTA and CDR2 FQGNSA. The V gene end was trimmed by 2 bases and the J gene end by 6 bases; junction bases not matched to a gene: 8. This CDR3 has 16 residues. The CDR3 bases are TGTGCCAGCAGCTTAAAAGGGACTAGTTTCTCCGGGGAGCTGTTTTTT. This codes for CASSLKGTSFSGELFF.

Here the CDR3 DNA reads TGTGCCAGCAGCTCCCAGGGGTCCGCTGGAAACACCATATATTTT. Residues: CASSSQGSAGNTIYF. The genes are TRBV28 and TRBJ1-3; perhaps TRBD1 as D (6 bases). The CDR3 has 15 amino acids. V was cut by 6 bases and J by 2 bases, with 14 bases left in between. Germline CDR1 is MDHEN and CDR2 is SYDVKM.

The CDR3 nucleotides are TGCGCCAGCAGCTTGGGGCGGAACCAAGAGACCCAGTACTTC. The encoded protein is CASSLGRNQETQYF. The chain is built from TRBV5-1 and TRBJ2-5, with unresolved D. Germline V lookup: CDR1 SGHRS, CDR2 YFSETQ. The CDR3 spans 14 residues. Trimming left V 0 bases short and J 0 bases short, with 6 bases between.

The V gene is TRBV20-1, the J gene TRBJ1-2; 7 bases are a match to TRBD1. V lost 4 bases, J lost 8 bases, and 4 bases stayed unmatched. CDR3 length: 11 amino acids. CDR1 is DFQATT and CDR2 is SNEGSKA in the germline V gene (reference sequence). The CDR3 DNA reads as TGCAGTGCTAAGTCAGGGGGAGGCTACACCTTC. Amino acid sequence: CSAKSGGGYTF.

The gene calls are TRBV3-1 (or the pseudogene TRBV3-2) and TRBJ2-7, with 8 bases fitting TRBD1. Trimming took 4 bases from V and 6 from J; bases not matched to a gene: 14. Per the germline V gene, CDR1 is LGHDT and CDR2 is YNNKEL (reference sequence). This CDR3 region has 16 residues. As DNA, the CDR3 is TGTGCCAGCAGCCTCAGCCACGGGACAGGCCTCGGCGAGCAGTACTTC. Its protein is CASSLSHGTGLGEQYF.

V gene TRBV19 combines with J gene TRBJ1-2; possible D gene TRBD1, 6 bases. V shed 4 bases and J shed 0 bases, with 12 bases lying between them. This CDR3 comprises 15 residues. Germline loops: CDR1 LNHDA, CDR2 SQIVND (reference sequence). The chain's CDR3 is CASSRGQLANYGYTF. The CDR3 bases are TGTGCCAGTAGTAGAGGACAGCTAGCTAACTATGGCTACACCTTC.

The rearrangement links TRBV3-1 (or the pseudogene TRBV3-2) to TRBJ2-1; maybe TRBD2 (6 bases). Looked up from germline, CDR1 is LGHDT and CDR2 is YNNKEL (reference sequence). The length of the CDR3 is 15 residues. The V end was cut by 0 bases, the J end by 6 bases, with 12 bases between. In DNA form, the CDR3 reads TGTGCCAGCAGCCAAGAGCTAGCGACGGTCAATGAGCAGTTCTTC. Amino acid sequence: CASSQELATVNEQFF.